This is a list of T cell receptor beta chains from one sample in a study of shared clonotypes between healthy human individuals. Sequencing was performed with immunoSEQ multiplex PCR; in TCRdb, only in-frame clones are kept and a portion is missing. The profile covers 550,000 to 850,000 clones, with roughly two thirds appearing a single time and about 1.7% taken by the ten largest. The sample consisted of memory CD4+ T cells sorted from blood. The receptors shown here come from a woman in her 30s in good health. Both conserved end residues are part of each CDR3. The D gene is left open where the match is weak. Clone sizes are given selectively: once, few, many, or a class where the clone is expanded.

CDR3nt: TGTGCCAGCAGCTCGGGCAGGACCTATGGCTACACCTTC
CDR3aa: CASSSGRTYGYTF
abundance: .
j_gene: TRBJ1-2
d_gene: .
v_gene: TRBV11-2

CDR3nt: TGTGCCAGCTCTCCGGGGCTAGGCCTCTCCTACGAGCAGTACTTC
CDR3aa: CASSPGLGLSYEQYF
abundance: .
j_gene: TRBJ2-7
d_gene: .
v_gene: TRBV18

CDR3nt: TGTGCCAGCAGTGGTCTCAGGACTGGAAACACCATATATTTT
CDR3aa: CASSGLRTGNTIYF
abundance: .
j_gene: TRBJ1-3
d_gene: .
v_gene: TRBV2

CDR3nt: TGTGCCAGCAGCGTAGCTACAGGGGGGCTAGGACGAGAGACCCAGTACTTC
CDR3aa: CASSVATGGLGRETQYF
abundance: .
j_gene: TRBJ2-5
d_gene: TRBD1
v_gene: TRBV9

CDR3nt: TGCGCCAGCAGCCCGGGCTCGGGGTACGAGCAGTACTTC
CDR3aa: CASSPGSGYEQYF
abundance: few
j_gene: TRBJ2-7
d_gene: .
v_gene: TRBV5-1

CDR3nt: TGTGCCAGCAGTGGGGACAGGCTAGCTAACACCGGGGAGCTGTTTTTT
CDR3aa: CASSGDRLANTGELFF
abundance: .
j_gene: TRBJ2-2
d_gene: TRBD1
v_gene: TRBV28

CDR3nt: TGTGCCTGGAGTGGACGAGGAGCTGGGGCCAACGTCCTGACTTTC
CDR3aa: CAWSGRGAGANVLTF
abundance: .
j_gene: TRBJ2-6
d_gene: .
v_gene: TRBV30

CDR3nt: TGTGCCAGCAGCCAAGAAGGGGGACAGCGCCTCGTCAGCTCCTACAATGAGCAGTTCTTC
CDR3aa: CASSQEGGQRLVSSYNEQFF
abundance: .
j_gene: TRBJ2-1
d_gene: TRBD1
v_gene: TRBV4-2

CDR3nt: TGTGCCACCACACTGCCAAGCACAGATACGCAGTATTTT
CDR3aa: CATTLPSTDTQYF
abundance: .
j_gene: TRBJ2-3
d_gene: .
v_gene: TRBV28

CDR3nt: TGTGCCAGCAGCCCGTGGGGGGGTACCAACTATGGCTACACCTTC
CDR3aa: CASSPWGGTNYGYTF
abundance: .
j_gene: TRBJ1-2
d_gene: .
v_gene: TRBV9

CDR3nt: TGCGCCAGCAGCCCCAGGACATCTTACACCGGGGAGCTGTTTTTT
CDR3aa: CASSPRTSYTGELFF
abundance: .
j_gene: TRBJ2-2
d_gene: .
v_gene: TRBV5-1

CDR3nt: TGTGCCAGCACCCGCCCGACAGTAAACACTGAAGCTTTCTTT
CDR3aa: CASTRPTVNTEAFF
abundance: .
j_gene: TRBJ1-1
d_gene: .
v_gene: TRBV28

CDR3nt: TGCGCCAGCAGAGCCGGGACACCTCCCTACGAGCAGTACTTC
CDR3aa: CASRAGTPPYEQYF
abundance: .
j_gene: TRBJ2-7
d_gene: .
v_gene: TRBV10-2

CDR3nt: TGTGCCATCAGTGAGTCGGAGGCAGGGCGGAGTGGCTACACCTTC
CDR3aa: CAISESEAGRSGYTF
abundance: .
j_gene: TRBJ1-2
d_gene: .
v_gene: TRBV10-3

CDR3nt: TGTGCCAGCAGTTTTCAGAGCTCCTACAATGAGCAGTTCTTC
CDR3aa: CASSFQSSYNEQFF
abundance: .
j_gene: TRBJ2-1
d_gene: .
v_gene: TRBV2

CDR3nt: TGTGCCAGCAGCTTAGCGGGAGGGAACTCTGGGGCCAACGTCCTGACTTTC
CDR3aa: CASSLAGGNSGANVLTF
abundance: few
j_gene: TRBJ2-6
d_gene: TRBD2
v_gene: TRBV7-6

CDR3nt: TGCAGTGCAACGGGCGGCTACGAGCAGTACTTC
CDR3aa: CSATGGYEQYF
abundance: .
j_gene: TRBJ2-7
d_gene: .
v_gene: TRBV20-1

CDR3nt: TGTGCCAGCAGCGTAGCTCCCACCGGGGAGCTGTTTTTT
CDR3aa: CASSVAPTGELFF
abundance: .
j_gene: TRBJ2-2
d_gene: .
v_gene: TRBV9

CDR3nt: TGCGCCAGCAGCTTGGCCTTAGGACAGGGGGCTGGTGGCTACACCTTC
CDR3aa: CASSLALGQGAGGYTF
abundance: .
j_gene: TRBJ1-2
d_gene: TRBD1
v_gene: TRBV5-1

CDR3nt: TGCGCCAGCAGCGTACAGGGACCTACTTACACAGATACGCAGTATTTT
CDR3aa: CASSVQGPTYTDTQYF
abundance: .
j_gene: TRBJ2-3
d_gene: .
v_gene: TRBV5-1

CDR3nt: TGTGCCAGCAGTATGAAGGGCCAGAACACTGAAGCTTTCTTT
CDR3aa: CASSMKGQNTEAFF
abundance: .
j_gene: TRBJ1-1
d_gene: .
v_gene: TRBV6-5

CDR3nt: TGTGCCAGCAGCTTAGTCCGCGTCTCTGAAGCTTTCTTT
CDR3aa: CASSLVRVSEAFF
abundance: .
j_gene: TRBJ1-1
d_gene: .
v_gene: TRBV7-9